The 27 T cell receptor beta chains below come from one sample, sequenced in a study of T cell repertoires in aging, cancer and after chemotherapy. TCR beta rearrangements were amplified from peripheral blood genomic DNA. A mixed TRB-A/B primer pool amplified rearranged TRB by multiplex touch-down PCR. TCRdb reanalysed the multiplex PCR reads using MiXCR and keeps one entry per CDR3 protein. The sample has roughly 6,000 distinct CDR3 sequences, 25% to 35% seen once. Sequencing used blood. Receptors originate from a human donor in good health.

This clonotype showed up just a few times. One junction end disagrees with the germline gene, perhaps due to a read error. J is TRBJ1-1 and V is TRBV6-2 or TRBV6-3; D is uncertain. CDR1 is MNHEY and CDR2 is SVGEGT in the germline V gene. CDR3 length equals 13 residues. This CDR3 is CASSKGMNAEAFF. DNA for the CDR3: TGTGCCAGCAGTAAGGGTATGAACGCTGAAGCTTTCTTT.

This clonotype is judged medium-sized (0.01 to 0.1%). The CDR3 here is CASSQARTEQYF. DNA of the CDR3: TGTGCCAGCAGCCAGGCTAGGACCGAGCAGTACTTC. V and J are TRBV11-3 and TRBJ2-7; unclear D gene. The CDR3 consists of 12 residues. In germline, CDR1 is SGHNT, CDR2 YENEEA. Trimming removed 5 bases from V and 6 bases from J, with 11 bases in between.

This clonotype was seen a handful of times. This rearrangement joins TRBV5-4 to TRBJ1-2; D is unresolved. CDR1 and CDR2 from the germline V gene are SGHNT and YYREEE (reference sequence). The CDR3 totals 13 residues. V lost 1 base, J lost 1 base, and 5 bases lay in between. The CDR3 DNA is TGTGCCAGCAGCTTGAGAGTTAACTATGGCTACACCTTC. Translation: CASSLRVNYGYTF. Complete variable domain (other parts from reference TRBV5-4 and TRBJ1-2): ETGVTQSPTHLIKTRGQQVTLRCSSQSGHNTVSWYQQALGQGPQFIFQYYREEENGRGNFPPRFSGLQFPNYSSELNVNALELDDSALYLCASSLRVNYGYTFGSGTRLTVV.

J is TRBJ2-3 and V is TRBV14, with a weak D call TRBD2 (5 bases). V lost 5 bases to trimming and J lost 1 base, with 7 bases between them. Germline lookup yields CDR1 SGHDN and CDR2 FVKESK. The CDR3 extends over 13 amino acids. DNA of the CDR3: TGTGCCAGCAGCGCGGGCCGCACAGATACGCAGTATTTT. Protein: CASSAGRTDTQYF.

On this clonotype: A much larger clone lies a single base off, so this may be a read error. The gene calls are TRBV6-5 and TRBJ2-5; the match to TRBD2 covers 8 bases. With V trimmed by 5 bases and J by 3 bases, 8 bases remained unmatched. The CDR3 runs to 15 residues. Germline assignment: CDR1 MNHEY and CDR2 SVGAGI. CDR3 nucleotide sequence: TGTGCCAGCAGTCGACGGACTAGCAGGAAAGAGACCCAGTACTTC. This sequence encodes CASSRRTSRKETQYF.

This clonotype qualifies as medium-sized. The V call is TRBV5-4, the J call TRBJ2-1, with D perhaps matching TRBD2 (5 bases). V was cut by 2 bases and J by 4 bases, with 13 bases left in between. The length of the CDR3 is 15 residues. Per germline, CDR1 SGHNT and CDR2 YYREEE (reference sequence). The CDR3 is CASSFPSGGYNEQFF. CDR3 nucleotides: TGTGCCAGCAGCTTCCCGAGCGGAGGTTACAATGAGCAGTTCTTC.

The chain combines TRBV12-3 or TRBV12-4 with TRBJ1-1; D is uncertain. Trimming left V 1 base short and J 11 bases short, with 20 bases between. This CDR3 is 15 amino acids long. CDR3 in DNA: TGTGCCAGCAGTTTAGGCCCGCTTCATCCGGTACGGGCTTTCTTT. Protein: CASSLGPLHPVRAFF.

Written as DNA, the CDR3 is TGTGCCAGCAGCTTACGAGGGGGCATACTAGCGGGATCCCTTAAGGCGAACACCGGGGAGCTGTTTTTT. Its protein product is CASSLRGGILAGSLKANTGELFF. J is TRBJ2-2 and V is TRBV7-2; 10 bases are a match to TRBD2. With V trimmed by 2 bases and J by 0 bases, 21 bases remained unmatched. The CDR3 runs 23 residues. Germline CDR1 SGHTA, CDR2 FQGNSA.

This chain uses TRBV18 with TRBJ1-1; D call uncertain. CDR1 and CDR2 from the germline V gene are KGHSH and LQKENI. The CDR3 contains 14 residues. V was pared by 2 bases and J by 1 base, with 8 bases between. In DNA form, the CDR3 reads TGTGCCAGCTCACCAGCACAACGGAACACTGAAGCTTTCTTT. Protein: CASSPAQRNTEAFF.

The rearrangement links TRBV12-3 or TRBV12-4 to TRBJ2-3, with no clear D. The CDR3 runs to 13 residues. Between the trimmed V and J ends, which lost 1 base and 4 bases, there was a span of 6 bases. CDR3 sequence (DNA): TGTGCCAGCAGTTTAGTCCGAGCAGATACGCAGTATTTT. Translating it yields CASSLVRADTQYF.

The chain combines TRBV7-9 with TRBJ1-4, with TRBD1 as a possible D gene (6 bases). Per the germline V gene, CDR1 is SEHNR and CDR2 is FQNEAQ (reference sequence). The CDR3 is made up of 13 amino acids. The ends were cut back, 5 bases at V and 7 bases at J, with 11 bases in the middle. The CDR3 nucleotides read TGTGCCAGCAGCGCCGGACAGACTGAAAAACTGTTTTTT. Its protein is CASSAGQTEKLFF.

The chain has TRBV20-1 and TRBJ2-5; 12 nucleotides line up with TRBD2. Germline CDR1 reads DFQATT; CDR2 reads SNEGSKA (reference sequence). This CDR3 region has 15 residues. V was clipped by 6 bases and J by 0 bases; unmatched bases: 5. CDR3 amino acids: CSATTSGGYQETQYF. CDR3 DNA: TGCAGTGCAACTACTAGCGGGGGGTACCAAGAGACCCAGTACTTC.

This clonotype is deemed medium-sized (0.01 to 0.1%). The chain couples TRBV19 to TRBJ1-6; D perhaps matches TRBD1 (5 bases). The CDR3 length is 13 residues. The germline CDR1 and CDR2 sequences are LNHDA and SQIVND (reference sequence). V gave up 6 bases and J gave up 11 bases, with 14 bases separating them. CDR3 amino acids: CASRGQGTTPLHF. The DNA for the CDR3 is TGTGCCAGTAGGGGCCAGGGAACTACACCCCTCCACTTT. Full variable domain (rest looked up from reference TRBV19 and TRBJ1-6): DGGITQSPKYLFRKEGQNVTLSCEQNLNHDAMYWYRQDPGQGLRLIYYSQIVNDFQKGDIAEGYSVSREKKESFPLTVTSAQKNPTAFYLCASRGQGTTPLHFGNGTRLTVT.

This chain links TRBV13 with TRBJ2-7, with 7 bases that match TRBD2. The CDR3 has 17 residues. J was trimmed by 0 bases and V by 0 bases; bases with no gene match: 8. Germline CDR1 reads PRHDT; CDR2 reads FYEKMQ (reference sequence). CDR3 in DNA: TGTGCCAGCAGCTTAGGGCTGGCCGGGGGGAGCTCCTACGAGCAGTACTTC. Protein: CASSLGLAGGSSYEQYF.

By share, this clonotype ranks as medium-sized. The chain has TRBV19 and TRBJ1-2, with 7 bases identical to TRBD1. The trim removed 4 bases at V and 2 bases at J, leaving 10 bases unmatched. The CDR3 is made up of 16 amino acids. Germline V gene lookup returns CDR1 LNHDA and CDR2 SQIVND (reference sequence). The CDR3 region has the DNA TGTGCCAGTAGTACCCAACCAGGGGGGTGGAACTATGGCTACACCTTC. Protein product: CASSTQPGGWNYGYTF.

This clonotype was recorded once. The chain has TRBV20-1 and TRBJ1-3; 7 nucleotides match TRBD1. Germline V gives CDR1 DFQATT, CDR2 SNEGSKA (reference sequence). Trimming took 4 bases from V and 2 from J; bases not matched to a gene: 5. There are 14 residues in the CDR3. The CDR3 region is CSATRQGAGNTIYF. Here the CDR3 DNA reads TGCAGTGCTACCCGACAGGGAGCTGGAAACACCATATATTTT.

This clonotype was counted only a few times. The CDR3 region is CASSFGTGQGRRELFF. The CDR3 DNA reads as TGCGCCAGCAGCTTTGGAACGGGACAGGGCCGTAGGGAGCTGTTTTTT. The V gene is TRBV5-1, the J gene TRBJ2-2; 9 nucleotides match TRBD1. CDR1 and CDR2 from the germline V gene are SGHRS and YFSETQ. The CDR3 has 16 residues. The V and J ends lost 2 bases and 9 bases, in that order; junction bases with no gene match: 11.

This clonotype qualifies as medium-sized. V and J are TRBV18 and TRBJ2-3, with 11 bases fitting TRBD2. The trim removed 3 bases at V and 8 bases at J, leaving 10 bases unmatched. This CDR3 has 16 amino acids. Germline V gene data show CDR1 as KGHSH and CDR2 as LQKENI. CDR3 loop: CASSPEVAGGSGTQYF. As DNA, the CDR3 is TGTGCCAGCTCACCGGAGGTAGCGGGGGGGTCCGGTACGCAGTATTTT.

CDR3 DNA: TGTGCCAGCAGGCCCGACTTGGGCAACACCATATATTTT. This sequence encodes CASRPDLGNTIYF. This chain joins TRBV12-3 or TRBV12-4 and TRBJ1-3; no clear D gene. Trimming left V 6 bases short and J 7 bases short, with 13 bases between. The length of the CDR3 is 13 residues.

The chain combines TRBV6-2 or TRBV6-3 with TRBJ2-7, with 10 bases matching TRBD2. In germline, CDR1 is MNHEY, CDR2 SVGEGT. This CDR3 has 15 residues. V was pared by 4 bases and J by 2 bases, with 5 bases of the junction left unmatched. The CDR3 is CASSSRTSGTYEQYF. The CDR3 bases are TGTGCCAGCAGTTCAAGGACTAGCGGCACCTACGAGCAGTACTTC.

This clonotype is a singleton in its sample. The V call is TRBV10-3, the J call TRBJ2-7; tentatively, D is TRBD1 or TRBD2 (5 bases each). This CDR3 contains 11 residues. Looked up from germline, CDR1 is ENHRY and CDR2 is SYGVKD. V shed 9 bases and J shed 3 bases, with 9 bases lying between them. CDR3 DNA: TGTGCCATGGGGGAATACTACGAGCAGTACTTC. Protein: CAMGEYYEQYF.

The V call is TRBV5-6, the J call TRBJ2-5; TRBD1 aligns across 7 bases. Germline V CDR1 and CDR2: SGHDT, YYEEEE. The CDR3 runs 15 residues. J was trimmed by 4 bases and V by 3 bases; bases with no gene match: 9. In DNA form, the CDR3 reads TGTGCCAGCAGCTACGCAGGGGGTTTCCTAGAGACCCAGTACTTC. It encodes CASSYAGGFLETQYF.

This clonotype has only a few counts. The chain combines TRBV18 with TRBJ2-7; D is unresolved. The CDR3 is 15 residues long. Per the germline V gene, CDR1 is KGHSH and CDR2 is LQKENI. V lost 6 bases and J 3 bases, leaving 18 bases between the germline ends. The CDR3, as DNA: TGTGCCAGCTCTGCCGGACCTCTCACTGGCTACGAGCAGTACTTC. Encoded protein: CASSAGPLTGYEQYF.

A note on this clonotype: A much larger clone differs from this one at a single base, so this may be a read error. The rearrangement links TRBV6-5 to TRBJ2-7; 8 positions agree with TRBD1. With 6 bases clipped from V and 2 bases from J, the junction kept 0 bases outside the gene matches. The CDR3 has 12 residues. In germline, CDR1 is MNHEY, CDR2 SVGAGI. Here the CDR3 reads CASRTGAYEQYF. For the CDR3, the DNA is TGTGCCAGCAGGACAGGGGCCTACGAGCAGTACTTC.

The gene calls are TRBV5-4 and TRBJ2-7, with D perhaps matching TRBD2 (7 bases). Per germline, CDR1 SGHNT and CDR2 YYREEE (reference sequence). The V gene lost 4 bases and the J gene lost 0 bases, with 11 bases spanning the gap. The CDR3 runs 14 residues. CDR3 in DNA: TGTGCCAGCAGCCCGCGGGGGCCCTCCTACGAGCAGTACTTC. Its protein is CASSPRGPSYEQYF.

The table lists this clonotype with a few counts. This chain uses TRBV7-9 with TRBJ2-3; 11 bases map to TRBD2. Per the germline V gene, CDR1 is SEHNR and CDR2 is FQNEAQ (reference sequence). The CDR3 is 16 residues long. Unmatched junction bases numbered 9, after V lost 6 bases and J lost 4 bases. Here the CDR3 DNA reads TGTGCCAGCAGTCCGTTGTTAGCGGGGGGGCCAGATACGCAGTATTTT. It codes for CASSPLLAGGPDTQYF.

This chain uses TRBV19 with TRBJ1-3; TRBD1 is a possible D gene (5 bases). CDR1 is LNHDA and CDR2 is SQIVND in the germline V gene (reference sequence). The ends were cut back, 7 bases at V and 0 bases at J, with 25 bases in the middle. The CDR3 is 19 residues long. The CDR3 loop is CASTPMALGGPSSGNTIYF. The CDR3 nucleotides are TGTGCCAGTACCCCAATGGCGTTGGGGGGACCATCCTCTGGAAACACCATATATTTT.